This T cell receptor (beta chain) is drawn from a study of regulatory T cells in long-lasting Graves disease. Assembly of TCR beta libraries relied on iRepertoire HTBI primers together with Arm-PCR of CDR3 regions. MiXCR, applied by TCRdb to the multiplex PCR reads, yields one record per CDR3 protein. The sample consists of about 500,000 distinct CDR3 sequences, more than 10% of them appearing once. Noted time point: newly diagnosed GD, antithyroid drugs for less than 3 months. PBMC-derived RNA was used for the TCR library. Under American Thyroid Association guidelines, Graves' disease was diagnosed. In its sample, this clonotype was seen many times. A further study also used this sample, focusing on T cells in Graves' hyperthyroidism and ophthalmopathy.

The specimen was peripheral blood mononuclear cells (PBMCs), collected at new diagnosis, from a patient treated with antithyroid drugs. This clonotype was obtained from a woman under 40 with Graves disease.

The CDR3 DNA reads as TGTGCCACCAGTGATTCCTGGACCAGCCAAGAGACCCAGTACTTC. This translates into CATSDSWTSQETQYF. The rearrangement links TRBV24-1 to TRBJ2-5; D gene unclear. V lost 2 bases and J 1 base, leaving 10 bases between the germline ends. Germline CDR1 KGHDR, CDR2 SFDVKD. The CDR3 has 15 residues.